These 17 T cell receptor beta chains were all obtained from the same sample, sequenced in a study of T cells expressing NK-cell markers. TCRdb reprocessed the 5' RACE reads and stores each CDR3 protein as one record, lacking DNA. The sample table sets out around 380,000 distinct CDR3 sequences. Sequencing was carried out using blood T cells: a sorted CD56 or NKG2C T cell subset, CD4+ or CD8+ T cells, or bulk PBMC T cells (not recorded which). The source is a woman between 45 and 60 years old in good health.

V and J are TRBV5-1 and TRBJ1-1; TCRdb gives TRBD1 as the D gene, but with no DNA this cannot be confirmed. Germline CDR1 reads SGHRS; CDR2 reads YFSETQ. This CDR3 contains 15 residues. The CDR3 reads CASSLPGQGRGEAFF.

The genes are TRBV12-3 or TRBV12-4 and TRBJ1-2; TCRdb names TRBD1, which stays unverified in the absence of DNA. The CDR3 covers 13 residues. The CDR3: CASSFTALRGYTF.

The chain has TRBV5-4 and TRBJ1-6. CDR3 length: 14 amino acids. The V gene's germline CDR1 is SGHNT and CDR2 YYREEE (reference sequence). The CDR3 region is CASSLVTANSPLHF.

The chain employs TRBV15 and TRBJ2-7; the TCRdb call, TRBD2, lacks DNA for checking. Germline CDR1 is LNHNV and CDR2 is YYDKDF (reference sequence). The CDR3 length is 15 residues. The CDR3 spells CATSSRLAGVNEQYF.

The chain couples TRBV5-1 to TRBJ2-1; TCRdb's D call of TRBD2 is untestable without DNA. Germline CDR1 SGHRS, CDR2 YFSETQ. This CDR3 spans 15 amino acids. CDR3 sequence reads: CASSLVRDLGNEQFF.

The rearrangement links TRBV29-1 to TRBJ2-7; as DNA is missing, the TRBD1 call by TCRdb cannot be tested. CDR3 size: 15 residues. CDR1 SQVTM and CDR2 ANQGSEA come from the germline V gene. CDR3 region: CSVVLLRTGAYEQYF.

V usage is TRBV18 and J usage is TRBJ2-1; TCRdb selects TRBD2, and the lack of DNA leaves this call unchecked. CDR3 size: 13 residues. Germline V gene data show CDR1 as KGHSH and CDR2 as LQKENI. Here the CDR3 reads CASSGESNPEQFF.

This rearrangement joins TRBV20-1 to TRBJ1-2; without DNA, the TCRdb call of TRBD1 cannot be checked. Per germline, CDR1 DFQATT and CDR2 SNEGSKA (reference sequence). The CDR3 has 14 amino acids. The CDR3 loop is CSARGVGQGSGYTF.

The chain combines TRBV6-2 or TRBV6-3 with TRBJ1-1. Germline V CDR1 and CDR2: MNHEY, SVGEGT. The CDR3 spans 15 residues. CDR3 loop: CASKNGPIMNTEAFF.

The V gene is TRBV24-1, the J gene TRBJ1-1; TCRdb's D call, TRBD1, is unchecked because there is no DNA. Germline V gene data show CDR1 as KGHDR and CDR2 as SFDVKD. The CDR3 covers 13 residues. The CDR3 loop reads CATKGPTNTEAFF.

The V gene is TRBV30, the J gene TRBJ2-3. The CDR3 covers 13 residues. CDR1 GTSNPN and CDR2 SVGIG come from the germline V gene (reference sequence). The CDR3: CAWMEQGPDTQYF.

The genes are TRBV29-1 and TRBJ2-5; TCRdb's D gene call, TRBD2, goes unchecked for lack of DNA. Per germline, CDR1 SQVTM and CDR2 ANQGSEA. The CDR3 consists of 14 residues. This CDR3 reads CSTPGLGGQETQYF.

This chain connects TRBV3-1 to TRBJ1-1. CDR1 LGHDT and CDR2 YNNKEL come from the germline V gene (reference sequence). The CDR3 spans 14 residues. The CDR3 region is CASSQSFRRTEAFF.

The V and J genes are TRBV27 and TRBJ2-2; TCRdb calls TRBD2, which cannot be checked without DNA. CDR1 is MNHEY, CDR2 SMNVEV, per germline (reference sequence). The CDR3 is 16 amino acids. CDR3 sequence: CASSLPSAGNTGELFF.

The CDR3 protein is CASNDKTGTNTEAFF. J is TRBJ1-1 and V is TRBV11-2; checking the TCRdb D call of TRBD1 is not possible without DNA. Germline V gives CDR1 SGHAT, CDR2 FQNNGV. The CDR3 runs 15 residues.

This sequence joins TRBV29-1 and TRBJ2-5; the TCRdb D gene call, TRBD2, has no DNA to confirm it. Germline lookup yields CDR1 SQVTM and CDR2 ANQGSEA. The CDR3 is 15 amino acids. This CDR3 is CSVEVVGASQETQYF.

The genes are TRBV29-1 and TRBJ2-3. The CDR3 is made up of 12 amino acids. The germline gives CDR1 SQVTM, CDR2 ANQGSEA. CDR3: CSVSGPADTQYF.